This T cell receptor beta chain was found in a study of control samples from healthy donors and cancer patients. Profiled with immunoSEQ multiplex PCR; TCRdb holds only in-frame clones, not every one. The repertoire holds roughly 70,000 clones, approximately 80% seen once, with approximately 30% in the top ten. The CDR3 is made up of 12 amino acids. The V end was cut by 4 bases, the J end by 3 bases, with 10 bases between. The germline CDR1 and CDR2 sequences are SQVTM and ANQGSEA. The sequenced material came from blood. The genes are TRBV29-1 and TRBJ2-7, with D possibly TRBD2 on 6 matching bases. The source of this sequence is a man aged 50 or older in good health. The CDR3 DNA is TGCAGCGTTGGGGGACTGTTCTACGAGCAGTACTTC. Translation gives CSVGGLFYEQYF.